This section outlines one T cell receptor beta chain sequence together with its context. Its antigen is as yet unknown. Positively selected for CCR7, the CD45RO-negative cells used as naive CD8 cells excluded terminally differentiated effector memory CD45RA+ cells. The data stem from a study of shared clonotypes between healthy human individuals. Study outcomes and limitations: Even with large depth, rarefaction showed that sorted-subset sequencing was incomplete.

Trimming removed 5 bases from V and 0 bases from J; junction bases left unmatched: 8. Looked up from germline, CDR1 is LGHNA and CDR2 is YNFKEQ. The CDR3 consists of 17 residues. Clones were read by immunoSEQ multiplex PCR, and TCRdb kept only the in-frame ones, dropping some. The repertoire holds under 1 million clones, almost 95% seen once, with more than 20% in the top ten. The sequenced sample consisted of naive CD8+ T cells sorted from blood. This receptor was taken from a man aged 30 to 45 in good health. The chain couples TRBV4-2 to TRBJ2-1; the match to TRBD2 covers 9 bases. The CDR3 region is CASSDRPSGTSYNEQFF. In nucleotides, the CDR3 is TGTGCCAGCAGCGATAGACCTAGCGGGACCTCCTACAATGAGCAGTTCTTC.